A selection of T cell receptor beta chains follows, all from one sample in a study of T cell changes during pregnancy in multiple sclerosis. The method was immunoSEQ multiplex PCR; TCRdb's version includes in-frame clones alone and lacks a portion of them. The sample carries approximately 92,000 clones, roughly 90% recorded once. The source was peripheral blood, collected in the first trimester of pregnancy. These receptors originate from a female donor with multiple sclerosis, enrolled in a pregnancy study. The CDR3 runs from the conserved cysteine through the conserved F or W. D genes are given only for firm matches. Rows give clone size only sometimes, using once, few, many, or a class for an expanded clone.

D gene	V gene	J gene	clone size	CDR3 protein	CDR3 DNA
.	TRBV5-1	TRBJ2-2	.	CASSLFVTGRNTGELFF	TGCGCCAGCAGCTTATTCGTAACAGGGAGGAACACCGGGGAGCTGTTTTTT
TRBD1	TRBV12-5	TRBJ1-5	once	CASGLGQGSQPQHF	TGTGCTAGTGGTTTGGGACAGGGAAGTCAGCCCCAGCATTTT
.	TRBV12-5	TRBJ2-5	.	CASGLALSRVQETQYF	TGTGCTAGTGGTTTGGCCTTATCCAGGGTCCAAGAGACCCAGTACTTC
TRBD2	TRBV19	TRBJ2-6	.	CASTLGGTNVLTF	TGTGCCAGTACATTGGGGGGGACCAACGTCCTGACTTTC
.	TRBV4-1	TRBJ1-1	.	CASSQVRGAEAFF	TGCGCCAGCAGCCAAGTGCGGGGGGCTGAAGCTTTCTTT
.	TRBV19	TRBJ2-6	.	CASSKPRGSGANVLTF	TGTGCCAGTAGTAAACCAAGAGGCTCTGGGGCCAACGTCCTGACTTTC
TRBD1	TRBV2	TRBJ1-4	.	CASRYRGNEKLFF	TGTGCCAGCAGATACAGGGGAAATGAAAAACTGTTTTTT
TRBD1	TRBV27	TRBJ1-5	.	CASSYSGTGEYQPQHF	TGTGCCAGCAGTTACTCCGGGACAGGGGAATATCAGCCCCAGCATTTT
TRBD1	TRBV27	TRBJ2-5	.	CASSLSMAGGPVGETQYF	TGTGCCAGCAGTTTATCAATGGCAGGGGGCCCGGTTGGTGAGACCCAGTACTTC
.	TRBV19	TRBJ1-3	few	CASSPPQGFSGNTIYF	TGTGCCAGTAGTCCGCCACAGGGATTCTCTGGAAACACCATATATTTT
TRBD1	TRBV19	TRBJ1-2	.	CASSIGWDSHGYTF	TGTGCCAGTAGTATTGGGTGGGACAGCCATGGCTACACCTTC
TRBD1	TRBV30	TRBJ2-2	.	CAWSTLTGGSTTIYTGELFF	TGTGCCTGGAGTACCTTGACAGGGGGCTCTACAACAATTTACACCGGGGAGCTGTTTTTT
.	TRBV7-3	TRBJ2-1	.	CASSLLALGYNEQFF	TGTGCCAGCAGCTTGTTAGCGCTCGGCTACAATGAGCAGTTCTTC
TRBD1	TRBV4-1	TRBJ2-7	.	CASSPYGTGDSYEQYF	TGCGCCAGCAGCCCCTATGGGACAGGGGACTCCTACGAGCAGTACTTC
.	TRBV5-1	TRBJ2-3	.	CASGGRTNTDTQYF	TGCGCCAGTGGGGGCCGGACAAATACAGATACGCAGTATTTT
TRBD1	TRBV28	TRBJ2-2	.	CASSRQGGELFF	TGTGCCAGCAGTCGACAGGGGGGGGAGCTGTTTTTT
TRBD1	TRBV30	TRBJ1-2	.	CACRTGNGYTF	TGTGCCTGCCGGACAGGGAATGGCTACACCTTC
TRBD1	TRBV27	TRBJ1-3	few	CASRSGQAGNTIYF	TGTGCCAGCAGAAGTGGACAGGCTGGAAACACCATATATTTT
.	TRBV4-2	TRBJ1-5	.	CASSQAIPGFQHF	TGTGCCAGCAGCCAAGCTATCCCCGGGTTCCAGCATTTT
TRBD2	TRBV27	TRBJ2-7	.	CASSPTSGITYEQYF	TGTGCCAGCAGTCCAACAAGCGGGATTACCTACGAGCAGTACTTC
.	TRBV5-1	TRBJ2-1	.	CASSLVGLARRDEQFF	TGCGCCAGCAGCTTGGTAGGGCTAGCGAGGCGGGATGAGCAGTTCTTC
.	TRBV19	TRBJ2-1	.	CASSMVGNEQFF	TGTGCCAGTAGTATGGTCGGCAATGAGCAGTTCTTC
TRBD2	TRBV6-6	TRBJ2-3	.	CASSPGLAGPDTQYF	TGTGCCAGCAGTCCGGGACTAGCGGGACCGGATACGCAGTATTTT
.	TRBV5-4	TRBJ1-4	.	CASSFLGRGDEKLFF	TGTGCCAGCAGCTTCCTGGGTCGAGGCGATGAAAAACTGTTTTTT
TRBD1	TRBV9	TRBJ1-1	.	CASSPQTGDATEAFF	TGTGCCAGCAGCCCCCAGACAGGGGACGCCACTGAAGCTTTCTTT
TRBD2	TRBV2	TRBJ2-5	.	CASGQGTSVGETQYF	TGTGCCAGCGGACAAGGGACTAGCGTTGGGGAGACCCAGTACTTC
.	TRBV29-1	TRBJ1-1	.	CSVEAPMNTEAFF	TGCAGCGTTGAGGCTCCGATGAACACTGAAGCTTTCTTT